These 24 T cell receptor beta chains were sequenced from one sample in a study of cytomegalovirus exposure and HLA in healthy donors. With 60 Vbeta and 13 Jbeta primers, the PCR was carried out. Generated by immunoSEQ multiplex PCR, the TCRdb table keeps only in-frame clones and is missing some. This sample carries around 150,000 clones, about 83% of them seen once, and the ten largest clones take roughly 5.2%. Specimen: PBMCs. The receptors come from a woman aged 25-40 years in good health and CMV-seronegative.

The genes are TRBV7-2 and TRBJ1-3, with 7 bases identical to TRBD1. The V gene's germline CDR1 is SGHTA and CDR2 FQGNSA. The V gene end was trimmed by 2 bases and the J gene end by 0 bases; junction bases not matched to a gene: 4. The CDR3 extends over 16 amino acids. The CDR3 DNA is TGTGCCAGCAGCTTACGGCGGGACAGCTCTGGAAACACCATATATTTT. This translates into CASSLRRDSSGNTIYF.

CDR3 region: CASSELAGDSEQFF. Here the CDR3 DNA reads TGTGCCAGCAGTGAATTAGCGGGGGATAGTGAGCAGTTCTTC. This chain links TRBV2 with TRBJ2-1; the match to TRBD2 covers 9 bases. The V and J ends lost 2 bases and 9 bases, in that order; junction bases with no gene match: 5. CDR1 is SNHLY and CDR2 is FYNNEI in the germline V gene. This CDR3 comprises 14 residues.

This CDR3 reads CASSQPRRTSWGEQYF. DNA for the CDR3: TGTGCCAGCAGCCAGCCCCGCCGGACTAGCTGGGGCGAGCAGTACTTC. The genes are TRBV7-8 and TRBJ2-7; 8 bases line up with TRBD2. With V trimmed by 5 bases and J by 6 bases, 15 bases remained unmatched. CDR1 and CDR2 (germline): SGHVS, FQNEAQ. The CDR3 is 16 amino acids. The variable domain in full, completed from reference TRBV7-8 and TRBJ2-7, reads GAGVSQSPRYKVAKRGQDVALRCDPISGHVSLFWYQQALGQGPEFLTYFQNEAQLDKSGLPSDRFFAERPEGSVSTLKIQRTQQEDSAVYLCASSQPRRTSWGEQYFGPGTRLTVT.

V is TRBV5-6 and J is TRBJ1-1; 8 bases agree with TRBD1. The V segment lost 4 bases and the J segment 7 bases; nucleotides outside the gene matches: 9. Germline V gene lookup returns CDR1 SGHDT and CDR2 YYEEEE. This CDR3 contains 14 residues. CDR3 in amino acids: CASSPTPGTGEAFF. The CDR3 nucleotides are TGTGCCAGCAGCCCAACCCCCGGGACAGGTGAAGCTTTCTTT.

This chain connects TRBV7-9 to TRBJ1-1, with D unresolved. This CDR3 comprises 13 residues. The germline V gene encodes CDR1 SEHNR and CDR2 FQNEAQ (reference sequence). Trimming removed 4 bases from V and 4 bases from J, with 10 bases in between. The CDR3 spells CASSYRGITEAFF. CDR3 in DNA: TGTGCCAGCAGCTATCGAGGAATCACTGAAGCTTTCTTT.

Written as DNA, the CDR3 is TGTGCCAGCAGCTTGTGGCGGGGGGGCCGGGATACGCAGTATTTT. Amino acid sequence: CASSLWRGGRDTQYF. The chain links TRBV5-4 to TRBJ2-3; TRBD2 agrees at 9 bases. Per germline, CDR1 SGHNT and CDR2 YYREEE (reference sequence). The CDR3 runs to 15 residues. The trim removed 1 base at V and 6 bases at J, leaving 6 bases unmatched.

The rearrangement uses TRBV29-1 and TRBJ2-7; 7 nucleotides line up with TRBD2. Germline CDR1 and CDR2: SQVTM and ANQGSEA. Trimming at V came to 6 bases and at J to 6 bases, leaving 8 bases not matched to a gene. The CDR3 is 12 residues long. CDR3 loop: CSVPTSWGEQYF. For the CDR3, the DNA is TGCAGCGTACCGACTAGCTGGGGCGAGCAGTACTTC.

The chain links TRBV19 to TRBJ2-1; 10 bases are a match to TRBD2. In germline, CDR1 is LNHDA, CDR2 SQIVND (reference sequence). The length of the CDR3 is 16 residues. The V and J ends lost 7 bases and 5 bases, in that order; junction bases with no gene match: 11. CDR3: CASTHGWLAGDNEQFF. In nucleotides, the CDR3 is TGTGCCAGTACCCATGGTTGGCTAGCGGGGGACAATGAGCAGTTCTTC.

V usage is TRBV7-9 and J usage is TRBJ1-2, with no clear D. The CDR3 runs 16 residues. Germline V gene data show CDR1 as SEHNR and CDR2 as FQNEAQ (reference sequence). Trimming stripped 2 bases from V and 0 bases from J, with 13 bases between. CDR3 loop: CASSLWAREANYGYTF. For the CDR3, the DNA is TGTGCCAGCAGCTTATGGGCTCGGGAAGCTAACTATGGCTACACCTTC.

V gene TRBV27 combines with J gene TRBJ2-5, with D possibly matching TRBD2 (6 bases). The DNA end is more similar to TRBJ2-7, so the J call may be wrong. Germline values: CDR1 MNHEY, CDR2 SMNVEV (reference sequence). The CDR3 runs 14 residues. CDR3: CASSPLAVTYEQYF. The CDR3 coding sequence is TGTGCCAGCAGTCCCTTAGCGGTCACCTACGAGCAGTACTTC.

As concerns this clone: The junction differs from germline at one of its ends, possibly a read error. The chain combines TRBV7-2 with TRBJ1-2; TRBD1 aligns across 7 bases. CDR3 length: 13 amino acids. Germline V CDR1 and CDR2: SGHTA, FQGNSA. Written as DNA, the CDR3 is TGTGCCAGCAGCTCACCCGGGACAGCCGTCGGATCCTTC. Protein product: CASSSPGTAVGSF.

The rearrangement uses TRBV4-1 and TRBJ2-5; the D is unclear. Per the germline V gene, CDR1 is MGHRA and CDR2 is YSYEKL. This CDR3 is 11 amino acids long. V lost 3 bases and J lost 5, with 4 bases in between. In DNA, the CDR3 is TGCGCCAGCAGCCACAGTGAGACCCAGTACTTC. Encoded protein: CASSHSETQYF.

The chain recombines TRBV27 with TRBJ2-2; 13 bases align to TRBD2. J lost 1 base, V lost 0 bases, and 14 bases had no gene match. Germline values: CDR1 MNHEY, CDR2 SMNVEV (reference sequence). The CDR3 totals 22 residues. CDR3 DNA: TGTGCCAGCAGTTTATCAGTGGGACTAGCGGGAAAAGGCCTCTGGAACACCGGGGAGCTGTTTTTT. Protein: CASSLSVGLAGKGLWNTGELFF.

The rearrangement uses TRBV7-3 and TRBJ2-1; 8 nucleotides match TRBD2. CDR1 SGHTA and CDR2 FQGTGA come from the germline V gene. V gave up 5 bases and J gave up 9 bases; unmatched junction bases: 6. This CDR3 spans 13 amino acids. The CDR3 bases are TGTGCCAGCAGCCTCGGGGGGGAAGGTGAGCAGTTCTTC. Translated: CASSLGGEGEQFF.

The chain carries TRBV5-6 and TRBJ2-2; 9 bases fit TRBD2. The CDR3 contains 17 residues. Losses at the gene ends were 1 base for V and 4 bases for J; bases not matched to a gene: 8. Germline V gives CDR1 SGHDT, CDR2 YYEEEE. This CDR3 reads CASSLRPSGVFTGELFF. CDR3 DNA sequence: TGTGCCAGCAGCTTGAGACCTAGCGGGGTGTTCACCGGGGAGCTGTTTTTT.

V usage is TRBV11-3 and J usage is TRBJ2-7; 7 bases match TRBD2. Per germline, CDR1 SGHNT and CDR2 YENEEA. Trimming took 1 base from V and 5 from J; bases not matched to a gene: 8. The CDR3 runs 15 residues. The CDR3 reads CASSLGGSTPHEQYF. CDR3 coding DNA: TGTGCCAGCAGCTTAGGCGGGAGTACCCCCCACGAGCAGTACTTC.

V usage is TRBV2 and J usage is TRBJ1-2; D is perhaps TRBD1 (5 bases). Trimming cost V 4 bases and J 8 bases, with 20 bases left between them. The length of the CDR3 is 15 residues. The germline V gene encodes CDR1 SNHLY and CDR2 FYNNEI. The CDR3, as DNA: TGTGCCAGCAGTGGAGGTCGACAGTTGTCGTTCGGCTACACCTTC. This sequence encodes CASSGGRQLSFGYTF.

J is TRBJ2-3 and V is TRBV14, with TRBD2 identical over 10 bases. Unmatched junction bases numbered 4, after V lost 5 bases and J lost 5 bases. Germline V gene lookup returns CDR1 SGHDN and CDR2 FVKESK. This CDR3 is 14 amino acids long. The chain's CDR3 is CASSYLAGVDTQYF. CDR3 bases: TGTGCCAGCAGCTATCTAGCGGGAGTAGATACGCAGTATTTT.

This clone occurred once. The chain employs TRBV28 and TRBJ1-2; 9 bases align to TRBD1. V gave up 4 bases and J gave up 3 bases; unmatched junction bases: 9. The CDR3 totals 16 residues. Germline CDR1 reads MDHEN; CDR2 reads SYDVKM. The CDR3 nucleotides are TGTGCCAGCAGTTCCCCCGGGACAGGGCTTGACTATGGCTACACCTTC. Translated: CASSSPGTGLDYGYTF.

V usage is TRBV6-1 and J usage is TRBJ2-7; D remains unclear. The length of the CDR3 is 14 residues. The germline V gene has CDR1 MNHNS and CDR2 SASEGT. V was clipped by 3 bases and J by 2 bases, with 11 bases between them. In DNA, the CDR3 is TGTGCCAGCAGTGACCCTCCAGGCGCCTACGAGCAGTACTTC. Its translation is CASSDPPGAYEQYF.

The V gene is TRBV27, the J gene TRBJ2-5, with 8 positions matching TRBD2. The end of the DNA fits TRBJ2-7 better, so the J call may be wrong. Per the germline V gene, CDR1 is MNHEY and CDR2 is SMNVEV (reference sequence). The CDR3 length is 15 residues. CDR3 protein: CASALAGISSYEQYF. The CDR3 DNA sequence: TGTGCCAGTGCGCTAGCGGGTATCAGCTCCTACGAGCAGTACTTC.

The CDR3 here is CASSYSTGGLNEKLFF. The DNA of the CDR3 is TGTGCCAGCAGTTACTCCACAGGGGGCTTGAATGAAAAACTGTTTTTT. The genes are TRBV6-5 and TRBJ1-4; 9 bases map to TRBD1. From germline, CDR1 is MNHEY and CDR2 SVGAGI. CDR3 length equals 16 residues. Unmatched junction bases numbered 4, after V lost 0 bases and J lost 5 bases.

This chain connects TRBV5-8 to TRBJ2-5, with 10 bases lining up with TRBD1. The J call is uncertain, as TRBJ2-7 better fits the DNA end. CDR1 and CDR2 from the germline V gene are SGHTS and YDEGEE. CDR3 size: 15 residues. CDR3 loop: CASSRTGTGAYEQYF. CDR3 sequence (DNA): TGTGCCAGCAGCCGTACCGGGACAGGGGCCTACGAGCAGTACTTC.

Of note for this clone: Different DNA sequences within this sample yield the same CDR3. The chain joins TRBV18 to TRBJ2-5, with D maybe TRBD1 (5 bases). CDR1 is KGHSH and CDR2 is LQKENI in the germline V gene. The CDR3 covers 13 residues. Trimming took off 3 bases at V and 2 bases at J, with 7 bases between the two ends. The CDR3 DNA sequence: TGTGCCAGCTCACCCCGACAGCAAGAGACCCAGTACTTC. Amino acid sequence: CASSPRQQETQYF. Complete variable domain (other parts from reference TRBV18 and TRBJ2-5): NAGVMQNPRHLVRRRGQEARLRCSPMKGHSHVYWYRQLPEEGLKFMVYLQKENIIDESGMPKERFSAEFPKEGPSILRIQQVVRGDSAAYFCASSPRQQETQYFGPGTRLLVL.